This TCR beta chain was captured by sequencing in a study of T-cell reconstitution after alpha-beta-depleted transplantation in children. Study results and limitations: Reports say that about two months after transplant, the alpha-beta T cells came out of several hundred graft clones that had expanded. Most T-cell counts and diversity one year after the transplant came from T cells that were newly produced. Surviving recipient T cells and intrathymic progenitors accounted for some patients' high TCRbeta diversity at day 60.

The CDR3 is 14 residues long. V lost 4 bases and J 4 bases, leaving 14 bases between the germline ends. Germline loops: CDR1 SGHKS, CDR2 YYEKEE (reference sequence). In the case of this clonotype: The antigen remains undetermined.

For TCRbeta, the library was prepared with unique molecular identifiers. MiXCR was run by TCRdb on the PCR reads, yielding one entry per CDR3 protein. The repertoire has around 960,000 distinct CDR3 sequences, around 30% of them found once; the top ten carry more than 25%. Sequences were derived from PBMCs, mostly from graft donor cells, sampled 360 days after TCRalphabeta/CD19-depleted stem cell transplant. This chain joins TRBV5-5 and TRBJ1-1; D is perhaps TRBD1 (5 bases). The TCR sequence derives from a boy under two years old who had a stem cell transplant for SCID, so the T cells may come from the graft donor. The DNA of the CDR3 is TGTGCCAGCAGCATGGGGACTCAGGGCACTGAAGCTTTCTTT. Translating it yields CASSMGTQGTEAFF.